This T cell receptor beta chain originates from a study of T cell repertoires in cytomegalovirus infection. Background on the study: As its CMV epitopes, the study selected recently identified HLA-C-restricted and well-studied HLA-B-restricted targets. Public TCR beta signatures were indicative of both CMV infection and a matching HLA type. Findings of the study overall: There were HLA-C-restricted CMV-specific TCR beta clonotypes dominating the ex vivo response. Public TCR beta family frequency separated CMV-and-HLA carriers, including in an independent cohort.

In the case of this clonotype: The antigen remains unidentified.

The V end lost 2 bases, the J end lost 8 bases, and 16 bases lay between the germline ends. CDR1 SGHKS and CDR2 YYEKEE come from the germline V gene (reference sequence). This CDR3 contains 14 residues. MiXCR, run by TCRdb on the reads, gives a single entry per CDR3 protein. The sample records roughly 860,000 distinct CDR3 sequences, 32% being singletons. The V and J genes are TRBV5-5 and TRBJ1-1; TRBD1 might be the D (5 bases). The clonotype was recovered from a human donor in good health (CMV status not recorded). Some clones in this sample may be carry-over from other donors' samples. The sample consisted of cultured CD8+ T cells from PBMCs, taken from culture after CMV antigen stimulation. CDR3 sequence reads: CASSFNQGAEEAFF. CDR3 bases: TGTGCCAGCAGCTTTAATCAGGGTGCGGAGGAAGCTTTCTTT. The variable domain in full, completed from reference TRBV5-5 and TRBJ1-1, reads DAGVTQSPTHLIKTRGQQVTLRCSPISGHKSVSWYQQVLGQGPQFIFQYYEKEERGRGNFPDRFSARQFPNYSSELNVNALLLGDSALYLCASSFNQGAEEAFFGQGTRLTVV.